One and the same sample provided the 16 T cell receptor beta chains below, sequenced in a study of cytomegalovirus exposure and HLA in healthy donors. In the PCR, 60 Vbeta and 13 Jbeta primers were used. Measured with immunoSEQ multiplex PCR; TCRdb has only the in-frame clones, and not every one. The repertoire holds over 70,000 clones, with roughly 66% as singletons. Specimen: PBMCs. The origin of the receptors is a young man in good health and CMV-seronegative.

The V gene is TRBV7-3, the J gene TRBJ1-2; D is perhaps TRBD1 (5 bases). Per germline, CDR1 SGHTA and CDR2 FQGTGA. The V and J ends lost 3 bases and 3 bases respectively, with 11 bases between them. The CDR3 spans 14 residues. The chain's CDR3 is CASSLAGGDYGYTF. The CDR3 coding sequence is TGTGCCAGCAGCTTGGCGGGGGGAGACTATGGCTACACCTTC.

CDR3 amino acids: CASKGQGEIYGYTF. Here the CDR3 DNA reads TGTGCCAGCAAGGGACAGGGGGAGATCTATGGCTACACCTTC. The gene calls are TRBV6-1 and TRBJ1-2, with 11 positions matching TRBD1. The V segment lost 7 bases and the J segment 4 bases; nucleotides outside the gene matches: 5. The CDR3 totals 14 residues. Germline assignment: CDR1 MNHNS and CDR2 SASEGT.

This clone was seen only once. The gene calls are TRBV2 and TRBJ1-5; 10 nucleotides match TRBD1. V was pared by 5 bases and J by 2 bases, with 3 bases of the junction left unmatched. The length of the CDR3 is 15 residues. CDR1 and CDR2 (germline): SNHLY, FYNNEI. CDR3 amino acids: CASSRDRGRNQPQHF. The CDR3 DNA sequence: TGTGCCAGCAGTCGGGACAGGGGACGCAATCAGCCCCAGCATTTT.

CDR3 DNA: TGTGCCTGGAGTGTAGCAGGGGTGATCGGGGAGCTGTTTTTT. This codes for CAWSVAGVIGELFF. This chain uses TRBV30 with TRBJ2-2; D possibly corresponds to TRBD1 (6 bases). Germline V gene sequence: CDR1 GTSNPN, CDR2 SVGIG (reference sequence). The CDR3 has 14 residues. The V and J ends lost 0 bases and 7 bases respectively, with 12 bases between them.

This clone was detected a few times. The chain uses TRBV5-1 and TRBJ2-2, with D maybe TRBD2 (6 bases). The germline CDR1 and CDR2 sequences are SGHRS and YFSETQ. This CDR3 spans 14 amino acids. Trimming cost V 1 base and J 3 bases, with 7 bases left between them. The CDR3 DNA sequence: TGCGCCAGCAGCTTGCAGCGGGACACCGGGGAGCTGTTTTTT. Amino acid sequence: CASSLQRDTGELFF.

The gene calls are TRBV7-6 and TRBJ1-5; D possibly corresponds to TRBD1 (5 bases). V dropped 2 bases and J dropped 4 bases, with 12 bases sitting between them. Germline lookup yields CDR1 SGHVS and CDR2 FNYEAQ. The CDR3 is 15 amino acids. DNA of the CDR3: TGTGCCAGCAGCTTATCAGACAGTCCGAATCAGCCCCAGCATTTT. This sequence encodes CASSLSDSPNQPQHF.

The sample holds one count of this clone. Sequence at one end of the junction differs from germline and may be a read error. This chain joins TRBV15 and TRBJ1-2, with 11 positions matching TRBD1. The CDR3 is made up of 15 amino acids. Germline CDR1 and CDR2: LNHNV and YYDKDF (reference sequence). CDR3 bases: TGTGCCACAAGCCGGGACAGGGGGAAGGGCTATGGCTACCCCTTC. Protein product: CATSRDRGKGYGYPF.

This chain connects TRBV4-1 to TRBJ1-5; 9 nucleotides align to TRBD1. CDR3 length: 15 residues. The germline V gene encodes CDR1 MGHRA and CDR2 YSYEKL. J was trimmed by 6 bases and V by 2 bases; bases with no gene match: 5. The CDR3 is CASSQSQGAGQPQHF. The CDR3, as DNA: TGCGCCAGCAGCCAATCACAGGGGGCAGGTCAGCCCCAGCATTTT.

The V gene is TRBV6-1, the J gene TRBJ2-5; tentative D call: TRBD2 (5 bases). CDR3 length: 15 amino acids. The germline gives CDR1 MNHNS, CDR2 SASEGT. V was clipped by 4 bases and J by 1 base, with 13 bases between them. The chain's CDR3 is CASSGERRIQETQYF. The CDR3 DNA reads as TGTGCCAGCAGTGGGGAACGGAGGATCCAAGAGACCCAGTACTTC.

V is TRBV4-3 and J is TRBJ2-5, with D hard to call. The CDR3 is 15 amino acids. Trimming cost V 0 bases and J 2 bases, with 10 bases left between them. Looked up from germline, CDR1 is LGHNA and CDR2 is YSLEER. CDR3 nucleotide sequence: TGCGCCAGCAGCCAAGAGGGCAGCTATCAAGAGACCCAGTACTTC. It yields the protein CASSQEGSYQETQYF.

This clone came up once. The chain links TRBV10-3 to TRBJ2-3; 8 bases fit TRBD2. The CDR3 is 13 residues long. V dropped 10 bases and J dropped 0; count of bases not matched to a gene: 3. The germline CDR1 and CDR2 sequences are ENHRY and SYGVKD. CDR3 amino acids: CATSGGSTDTQYF. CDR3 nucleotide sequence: TGTGCCACCTCGGGGGGGAGCACAGATACGCAGTATTTT.

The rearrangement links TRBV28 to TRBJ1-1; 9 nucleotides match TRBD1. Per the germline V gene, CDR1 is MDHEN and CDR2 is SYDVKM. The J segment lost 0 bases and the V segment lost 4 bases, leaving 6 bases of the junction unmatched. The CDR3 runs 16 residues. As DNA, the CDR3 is TGTGCCAGCAGTTCCTTCGGGGACAGGGTGAACACTGAAGCTTTCTTT. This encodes CASSSFGDRVNTEAFF.

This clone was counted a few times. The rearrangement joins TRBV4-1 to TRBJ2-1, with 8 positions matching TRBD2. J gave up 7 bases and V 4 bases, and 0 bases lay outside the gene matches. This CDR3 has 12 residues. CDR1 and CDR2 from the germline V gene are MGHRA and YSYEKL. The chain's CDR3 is CASSLAGNEQFF. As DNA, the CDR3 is TGCGCCAGCAGCCTAGCGGGAAATGAGCAGTTCTTC.

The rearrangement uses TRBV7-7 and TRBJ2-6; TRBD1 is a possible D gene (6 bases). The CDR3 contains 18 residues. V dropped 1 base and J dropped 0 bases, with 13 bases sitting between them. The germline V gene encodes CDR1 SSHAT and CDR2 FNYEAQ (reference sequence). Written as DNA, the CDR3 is TGTGCCAGCAGCTTAGGGGACACCTTAGCCTCTGGGGCCAACGTCCTGACTTTC. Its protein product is CASSLGDTLASGANVLTF.

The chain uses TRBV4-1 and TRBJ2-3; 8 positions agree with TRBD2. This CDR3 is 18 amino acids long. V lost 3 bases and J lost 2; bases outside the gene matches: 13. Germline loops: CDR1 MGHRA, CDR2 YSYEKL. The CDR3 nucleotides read TGCGCCAGCAGCCAGCCTAAGAGGGGAGCGGGAGTCACAGATACGCAGTATTTT. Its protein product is CASSQPKRGAGVTDTQYF.

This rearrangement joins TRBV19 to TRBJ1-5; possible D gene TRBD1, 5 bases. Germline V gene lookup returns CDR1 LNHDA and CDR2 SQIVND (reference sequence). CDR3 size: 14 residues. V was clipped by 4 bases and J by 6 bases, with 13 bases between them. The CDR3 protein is CASSKGQGGQPQHF. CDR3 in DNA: TGTGCCAGTAGTAAAGGGCAGGGAGGTCAGCCCCAGCATTTT.